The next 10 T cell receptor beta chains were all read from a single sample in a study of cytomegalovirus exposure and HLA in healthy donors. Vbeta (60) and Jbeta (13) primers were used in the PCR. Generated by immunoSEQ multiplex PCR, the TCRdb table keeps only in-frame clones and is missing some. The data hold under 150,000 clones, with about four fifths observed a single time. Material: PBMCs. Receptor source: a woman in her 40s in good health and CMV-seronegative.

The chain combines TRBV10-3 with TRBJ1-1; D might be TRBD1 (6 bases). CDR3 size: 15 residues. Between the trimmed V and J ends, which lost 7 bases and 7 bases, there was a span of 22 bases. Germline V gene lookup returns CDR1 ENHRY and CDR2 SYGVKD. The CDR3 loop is CAITRTGLRDGEAFF. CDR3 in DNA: TGTGCCATCACTCGAACAGGGCTAAGGGATGGTGAAGCTTTCTTT.

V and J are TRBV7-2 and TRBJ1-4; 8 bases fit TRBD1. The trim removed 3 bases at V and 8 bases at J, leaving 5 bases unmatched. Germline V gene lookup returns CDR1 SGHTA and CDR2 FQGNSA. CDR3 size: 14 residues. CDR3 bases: TGTGCCAGCAGCTTCGGGACAGGTGGGGAAAAACTGTTTTTT. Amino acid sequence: CASSFGTGGEKLFF. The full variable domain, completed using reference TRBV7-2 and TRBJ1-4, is GAGVSQSPSNKVTEKGKDVELRCDPISGHTALYWYRQSLGQGLEFLIYFQGNSAPDKSGLPSDRFSAERTGGSVSTLTIQRTQQEDSAVYLCASSFGTGGEKLFFGSGTQLSVL.

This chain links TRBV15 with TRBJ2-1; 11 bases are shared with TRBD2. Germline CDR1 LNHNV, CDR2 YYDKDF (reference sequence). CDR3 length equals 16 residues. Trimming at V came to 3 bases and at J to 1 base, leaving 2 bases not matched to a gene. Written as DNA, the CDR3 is TGTGCCACCAGCAGGCTAGCGGGGGGATCCTACAATGAGCAGTTCTTC. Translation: CATSRLAGGSYNEQFF.

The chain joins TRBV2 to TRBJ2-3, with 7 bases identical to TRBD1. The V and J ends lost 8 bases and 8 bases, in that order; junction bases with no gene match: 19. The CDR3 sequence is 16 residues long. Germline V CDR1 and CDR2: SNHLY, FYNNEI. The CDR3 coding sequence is TGTGCCAGCGAACCCGTGCAGAACAGGGGAGTAGGTACGCAGTATTTT. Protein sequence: CASEPVQNRGVGTQYF.

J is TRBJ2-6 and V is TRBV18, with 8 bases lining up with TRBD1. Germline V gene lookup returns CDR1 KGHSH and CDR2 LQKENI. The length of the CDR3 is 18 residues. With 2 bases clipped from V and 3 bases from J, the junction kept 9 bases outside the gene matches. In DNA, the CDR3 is TGTGCCAGCTCACCAAAAGGACAGGGTCTATTTGGGGCCAACGTCCTGACTTTC. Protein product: CASSPKGQGLFGANVLTF.

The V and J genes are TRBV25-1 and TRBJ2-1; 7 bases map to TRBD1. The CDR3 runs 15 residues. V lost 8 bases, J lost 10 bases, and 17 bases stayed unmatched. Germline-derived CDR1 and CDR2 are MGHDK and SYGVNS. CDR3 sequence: CASGAWDSALREQFF. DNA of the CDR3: TGTGCCAGCGGCGCGTGGGACAGTGCCCTGCGGGAGCAGTTCTTC. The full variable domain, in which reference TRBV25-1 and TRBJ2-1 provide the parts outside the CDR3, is EADIYQTPRYLVIGTGKKITLECSQTMGHDKMYWYQQDPGMELHLIHYSYGVNSTEKGDLSSESTVSRIRTEHFPLTLESARPSHTSQYLCASGAWDSALREQFFGPGTRLTVL.

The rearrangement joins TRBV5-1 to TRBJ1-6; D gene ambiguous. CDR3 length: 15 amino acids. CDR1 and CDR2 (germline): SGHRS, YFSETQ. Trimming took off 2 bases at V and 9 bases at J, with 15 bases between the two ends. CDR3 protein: CASSFSSTSGSPLHF. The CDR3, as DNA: TGCGCCAGCAGCTTCTCTTCTACGTCGGGTTCACCCCTCCACTTT.

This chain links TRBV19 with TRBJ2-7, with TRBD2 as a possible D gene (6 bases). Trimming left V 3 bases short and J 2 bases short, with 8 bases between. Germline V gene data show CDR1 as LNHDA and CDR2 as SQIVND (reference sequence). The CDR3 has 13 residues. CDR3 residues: CASSMGLTYEQYF. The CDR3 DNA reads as TGTGCCAGTAGTATGGGACTTACCTACGAGCAGTACTTC.

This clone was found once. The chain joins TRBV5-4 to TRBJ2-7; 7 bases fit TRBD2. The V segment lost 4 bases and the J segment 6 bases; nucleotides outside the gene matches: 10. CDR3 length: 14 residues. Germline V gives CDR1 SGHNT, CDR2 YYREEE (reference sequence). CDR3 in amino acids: CASSLRLAGAEQYF. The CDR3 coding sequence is TGTGCCAGCAGCCTTAGACTAGCTGGGGCCGAGCAGTACTTC.

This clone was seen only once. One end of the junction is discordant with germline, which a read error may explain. The CDR3 spells CARSGTGLAGADTQYF. In DNA, the CDR3 is TGTGCCCGCAGCGGAACAGGACTAGCGGGGGCAGATACGCAGTATTTT. This chain joins TRBV9 and TRBJ2-3; 13 positions match TRBD2. The CDR3 is 16 residues long. Germline CDR1 is SGDLS and CDR2 is YYNGEE.